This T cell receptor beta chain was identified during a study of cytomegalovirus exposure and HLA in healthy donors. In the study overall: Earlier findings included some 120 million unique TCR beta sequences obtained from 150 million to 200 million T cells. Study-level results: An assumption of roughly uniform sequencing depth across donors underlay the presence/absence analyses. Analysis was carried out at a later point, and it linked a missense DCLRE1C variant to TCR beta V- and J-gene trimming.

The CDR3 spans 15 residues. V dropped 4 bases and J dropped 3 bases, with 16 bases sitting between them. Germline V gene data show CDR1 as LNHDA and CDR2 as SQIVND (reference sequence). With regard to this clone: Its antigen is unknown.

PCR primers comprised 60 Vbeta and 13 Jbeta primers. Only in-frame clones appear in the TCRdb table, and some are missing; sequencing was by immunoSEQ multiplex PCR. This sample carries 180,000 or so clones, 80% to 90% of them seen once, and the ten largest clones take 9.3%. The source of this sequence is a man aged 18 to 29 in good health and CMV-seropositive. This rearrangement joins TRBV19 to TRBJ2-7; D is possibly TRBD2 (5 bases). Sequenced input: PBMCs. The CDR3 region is CASSTTATGYYEQYF. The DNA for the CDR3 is TGTGCCAGTAGTACTACCGCTACGGGATACTACGAGCAGTACTTC.